The T cell receptor (beta chain) described here comes from a study of vaccination and CD4 T cells after COVID-19. Study in general: Convalescent donors were composed of six males and four females, of whom two were Hispanic. The control cultures got either a CEFX pool, an HIV-1 Nef pool, or no peptide at all.

An Oncomine TCR Beta short-read assay was used to sequence the DNA from cultured CD4+ T cells. A single record per CDR3 protein comes from TCRdb applying MiXCR to the PCR reads. The sample consists of under 13,000 distinct CDR3 sequences, approximately 80% of them appearing once. Described treatment: roughly ten-day PBMC culture with coronavirus spike peptide pools or control peptides (ViraFEST assay). The PCR-positive dates, March through December 2020, came before the US Alpha, Beta and Delta variants. Fresh medium (containing IL-2) replaced half the medium on days 3 and 7. Of note for this clonotype: Its cognate antigen is unknown.

This CDR3 has 12 residues. Germline CDR1 KGHDR, CDR2 SFDVKD. J lost 7 bases, V lost 10 bases, and 6 bases had no gene match. Sequencing input: CD4+ T cells from blood, cultured in vitro. The J gene is TRBJ2-4, the V gene TRBV24-1; TRBD1 agrees at 7 bases. This TCR came from a human donor who had recovered from COVID-19. CDR3 protein: CATEDRSNIQYF. The CDR3 DNA reads as TGTGCCACAGAGGACAGGTCGAACATTCAGTACTTC.